This passage covers 26 T cell receptor beta chains from one sample sequenced in a study of STAT5B mutations in CD4+ large granular lymphocyte leukemia. Produced via immunoSEQ multiplex PCR; TCRdb's table is partial and in-frame only. Of 30,000 to 40,000 clones in the sample, 70% to 90% were seen once. Sample: CD4+ T cells from blood buffy coats. These receptors all stem from a human donor in good health.

This clone was counted a single time. The chain employs TRBV6-5 and TRBJ1-5, with 10 bases aligning to TRBD1. CDR3 length: 16 residues. The V gene's germline CDR1 is MNHEY and CDR2 SVGAGI. V shed 1 base and J 6 bases; nucleotides not matched to a gene: 6. The CDR3 here is CASSYFGTGVSQPQHF. Written as DNA, the CDR3 is TGTGCCAGCAGTTACTTCGGGACAGGGGTCAGTCAGCCCCAGCATTTT.

V and J are TRBV7-2 and TRBJ2-1; D is unresolved. The CDR3 extends over 14 amino acids. Trimming removed 3 bases from V and 7 bases from J, with 13 bases in between. CDR1 SGHTA and CDR2 FQGNSA come from the germline V gene. The CDR3 loop is CASSFNAPLNEQFF. For the CDR3, the DNA is TGTGCCAGCAGCTTCAACGCCCCGCTGAATGAGCAGTTCTTC.

The V and J genes are TRBV7-9 and TRBJ1-5; perhaps TRBD1 as D (6 bases). Trimming took off 5 bases at V and 6 bases at J, with 14 bases between the two ends. Germline V gives CDR1 SEHNR, CDR2 FQNEAQ (reference sequence). The CDR3 has 14 residues. CDR3 DNA: TGTGCCAGCAGCCGCAACAGGGAAGGTCAGCCCCAGCATTTT. Translation: CASSRNREGQPQHF.

The genes are TRBV2 and TRBJ2-5; 8 nucleotides line up with TRBD2. With V trimmed by 7 bases and J by 5 bases, 9 bases remained unmatched. The CDR3 is 14 amino acids. Per the germline V gene, CDR1 is SNHLY and CDR2 is FYNNEI. The CDR3 sequence: CASNLAGQRETQYF. Written as DNA, the CDR3 is TGTGCCAGCAACTTAGCGGGGCAACGGGAGACCCAGTACTTC.

V gene TRBV27 combines with J gene TRBJ2-3; D possibly uses TRBD1 or TRBD2 (6 bases each). The V gene lost 1 base and the J gene lost 0 bases, with 14 bases spanning the gap. Germline V gives CDR1 MNHEY, CDR2 SMNVEV (reference sequence). The CDR3 consists of 17 residues. CDR3 sequence (DNA): TGTGCCAGCAGTTTATTTCGGGGGCCCACTAGCACAGATACGCAGTATTTT. Encoded protein: CASSLFRGPTSTDTQYF.

The chain recombines TRBV19 with TRBJ1-1; D is perhaps TRBD1 (6 bases). CDR1 is LNHDA, CDR2 SQIVND, per germline (reference sequence). V was cut by 5 bases and J by 5 bases, with 12 bases left in between. CDR3 length: 13 residues. The CDR3 bases are TGTGCCAGTAGTTACAACAGGGCGACTGAAGCTTTCTTT. Protein product: CASSYNRATEAFF. The complete variable domain, with remaining parts taken from reference TRBV19 and TRBJ1-1, reads DGGITQSPKYLFRKEGQNVTLSCEQNLNHDAMYWYRQDPGQGLRLIYYSQIVNDFQKGDIAEGYSVSREKKESFPLTVTSAQKNPTAFYLCASSYNRATEAFFGQGTRLTVV.

The chain links TRBV6-4 to TRBJ1-5; 8 nucleotides align to TRBD1. The ends lost 7 bases at V and 6 bases at J; junction bases unmatched: 14. Germline V gene data show CDR1 as MRHNA and CDR2 as SNTAGT. The CDR3 is 16 residues long. The CDR3 DNA sequence: TGTGCCAGCATAAGAACGACAGGGGCAAGTACTCAGCCCCAGCATTTT. Its protein is CASIRTTGASTQPQHF.

This chain links TRBV7-9 with TRBJ2-4, with 8 bases lining up with TRBD1. Germline V gene sequence: CDR1 SEHNR, CDR2 FQNEAQ (reference sequence). The CDR3 totals 18 residues. The V segment lost 3 bases and the J segment 0 bases; nucleotides outside the gene matches: 10. The DNA of the CDR3 is TGTGCCAGCAGCTTGGTAACAGGGGGGCCGCTAGCCAAAAACATTCAGTACTTC. It translates to CASSLVTGGPLAKNIQYF.

V gene TRBV20-1 combines with J gene TRBJ1-1; weak D call: TRBD1 (6 bases). CDR3 length equals 11 residues. Trimming pared 8 bases from V and 1 base from J, leaving 8 bases between. Germline assignment: CDR1 DFQATT and CDR2 SNEGSKA (reference sequence). The CDR3 DNA is TGCAGTTTACAGGGGAACACTGAAGCTTTCTTT. It specifies CSLQGNTEAFF.

This clone was found a few times. The genes are TRBV2 and TRBJ2-1; weak D call: TRBD2 (6 bases). The CDR3 loop spans 15 amino acids. Trimming took off 6 bases at V and 9 bases at J, with 21 bases between the two ends. Per germline, CDR1 SNHLY and CDR2 FYNNEI. The CDR3 bases are TGTGCCAGCAGGACCCGGACGGGGGTTTTTAGTGAGCAGTTCTTC. This sequence encodes CASRTRTGVFSEQFF.

The rearrangement links TRBV7-8 to TRBJ2-3; TRBD2 matches at 7 bases. With V trimmed by 5 bases and J by 1 base, 6 bases remained unmatched. Germline V CDR1 and CDR2: SGHVS, FQNEAQ. The CDR3 loop spans 15 amino acids. The CDR3 nucleotides are TGTGCCAGCAGCCCGAGCGGGGTGGGCACAGATACGCAGTATTTT. Its translation: CASSPSGVGTDTQYF.

This clone was observed a few times. One junction end does not reproduce the germline sequence, and a read error may be involved. The CDR3 spells CASTTTVVVGIVAF. The CDR3 DNA sequence: TGTGCCAGTACCACGACAGTGGTGGTGGGGATTGTGGCCTTC. The rearrangement links TRBV19 to TRBJ1-2, with D perhaps TRBD1 (5 bases). CDR1 and CDR2 from the germline V gene are LNHDA and SQIVND (reference sequence). This CDR3 comprises 14 residues.

The chain employs TRBV6-5 and TRBJ2-1; 7 nucleotides agree with TRBD1. Germline V lookup: CDR1 MNHEY, CDR2 SVGAGI. The trim removed 7 bases at V and 8 bases at J, leaving 14 bases unmatched. The CDR3 consists of 15 residues. The CDR3 loop is CASTELGGGQDEQFF. CDR3 DNA: TGTGCCAGCACCGAACTTGGGGGCGGACAGGATGAGCAGTTCTTC.

The V gene is TRBV6-6, the J gene TRBJ2-5, with D possibly called TRBD1 or TRBD2 (6 bases each). The CDR3 has 15 residues. Germline CDR1 MNHNY, CDR2 SVGAGI (reference sequence). V was shortened by 7 bases and J by 4 bases, with 19 bases between the two germline ends. The CDR3: CASMDLGGWVETQYF. CDR3 DNA sequence: TGTGCCAGCATGGACCTGGGGGGCTGGGTAGAGACCCAGTACTTC.

J is TRBJ2-7 and V is TRBV28; 8 bases match TRBD2. J was trimmed by 7 bases and V by 6 bases; bases with no gene match: 14. CDR3 length: 15 amino acids. The germline V gene encodes CDR1 MDHEN and CDR2 SYDVKM. In DNA, the CDR3 is TGTGCCAGCAGCTCCGCCGGGGGGGGATCGGGTGAGCAGTACTTC. This sequence encodes CASSSAGGGSGEQYF.

The chain combines TRBV5-1 with TRBJ2-1; D unresolved. There are 11 residues in the CDR3. Germline values: CDR1 SGHRS, CDR2 YFSETQ. Trimming stripped 0 bases from V and 10 bases from J, with 5 bases between. CDR3 amino acids: CASSLEIEQFF. As DNA, the CDR3 is TGCGCCAGCAGCTTGGAAATAGAGCAGTTCTTC.

The V and J genes are TRBV7-7 and TRBJ1-1, with D possibly being TRBD1 (5 bases). V lost 6 bases to trimming and J lost 2 bases, with 10 bases between them. Germline V gives CDR1 SSHAT, CDR2 FNYEAQ (reference sequence). The CDR3 has 13 residues. CDR3: CASSPGTNTEAFF. Here the CDR3 DNA reads TGTGCCAGCAGTCCCGGGACCAACACTGAAGCTTTCTTT. The variable domain in full, with the rest retrieved from reference TRBV7-7 and TRBJ1-1, is GAGVSQSPRYKVTKRGQDVTLRCDPISSHATLYWYQQALGQGPEFLTYFNYEAQPDKSGLPSDRFSAERPEGSISTLTIQRTEQRDSAMYRCASSPGTNTEAFFGQGTRLTVV.

This clone was recorded only once. CDR3 region: CASGGGPRQYF. The CDR3 bases are TGTGCCAGCGGGGGAGGCCCCCGGCAGTACTTC. This chain uses TRBV14 with TRBJ2-7; possible D gene TRBD2, 6 bases. V was cut by 8 bases and J by 9 bases, with 14 bases left in between. In germline, CDR1 is SGHDN, CDR2 FVKESK. CDR3 length equals 11 residues.

The gene calls are TRBV10-1 and TRBJ2-2, with no clear D. CDR3 size: 12 residues. V was shortened by 10 bases and J by 4 bases, with 10 bases between the two germline ends. The germline V gene has CDR1 WNHNN and CDR2 SYGVQD (reference sequence). CDR3 sequence (DNA): TGCGCCACCGGAGTCAGCACCGGGGAGCTGTTTTTT. Protein sequence: CATGVSTGELFF.

This sequence joins TRBV9 and TRBJ1-2; D is possibly TRBD1 (6 bases). The CDR3 loop spans 22 amino acids. Trimming cost V 0 bases and J 8 bases, with 38 bases left between them. Germline values: CDR1 SGDLS, CDR2 YYNGEE. CDR3 sequence: CASSVGVGEKHGGAFLGYGYTF. The CDR3 DNA follows: TGTGCCAGCAGCGTAGGAGTCGGAGAAAAGCATGGGGGGGCGTTTTTGGGATACGGCTACACCTTC.

The rearrangement links TRBV7-6 to TRBJ1-4; D is uncertain. V was trimmed by 5 bases and J by 0 bases, leaving 10 bases between them. CDR1 and CDR2 from the germline V gene are SGHVS and FNYEAQ. The CDR3 loop spans 15 amino acids. As DNA, the CDR3 is TGTGCCAGCAGCCCCCGTCCTGCAACTAATGAAAAACTGTTTTTT. Its translation is CASSPRPATNEKLFF.

This chain connects TRBV5-1 to TRBJ2-3, with D maybe TRBD1 (6 bases). Trimming left V 8 bases short and J 0 bases short, with 13 bases between. Germline loops: CDR1 SGHRS, CDR2 YFSETQ. This CDR3 is built from 14 residues. CDR3 in DNA: TGCGCCAGTAAAGGGACAACTAGCACAGATACGCAGTATTTT. Translated: CASKGTTSTDTQYF.

A remark on this clone: One end of the junction is discordant with germline, which a read error may explain. V usage is TRBV7-7 and J usage is TRBJ2-2; perhaps TRBD2 as D (5 bases). The germline gives CDR1 SSHAT, CDR2 FNYEAQ (reference sequence). CDR3 size: 13 residues. Written as DNA, the CDR3 is TGTGCTAGCAGCTTAGCGTTTACCGGGGAGCTGTTTTTT. It encodes CASSLAFTGELFF. Full variable domain (missing parts from reference TRBV7-7 and TRBJ2-2): GAGVSQSPRYKVTKRGQDVTLRCDPISSHATLYWYQQALGQGPEFLTYFNYEAQPDKSGLPSDRFSAERPEGSISTLTIQRTEQRDSAMYRCASSLAFTGELFFGEGSRLTVL.

This clone appeared a few times. The genes are TRBV6-5 and TRBJ1-6; D gene ambiguous. The length of the CDR3 is 12 residues. V lost 2 bases to trimming and J lost 10 bases, with 6 bases between them. Germline V gene sequence: CDR1 MNHEY, CDR2 SVGAGI. CDR3 loop: CASSYERSPLHF. CDR3 in DNA: TGTGCCAGCAGTTACGAGAGGTCACCCCTCCACTTT.

The chain links TRBV27 to TRBJ2-3; D may be TRBD2 (6 bases). The CDR3 contains 17 residues. The germline V and J ends were trimmed by 7 bases and 3 bases, with 23 bases remaining between them. CDR1 MNHEY and CDR2 SMNVEV come from the germline V gene (reference sequence). The DNA of the CDR3 is TGTGCCAGCAAAGTTGGACCGGGGCGGGGATCGACAGATACGCAGTATTTT. Amino acid sequence: CASKVGPGRGSTDTQYF.

CDR3 nucleotides: TGCAGTGCTCGGAGTGACTATGGCTACACCTTC. Its protein is CSARSDYGYTF. The chain joins TRBV20-1 to TRBJ1-2, with D hard to call. The V gene's germline CDR1 is DFQATT and CDR2 SNEGSKA (reference sequence). The length of the CDR3 is 11 residues. The V gene lost 5 bases and the J gene lost 3 bases, with 7 bases spanning the gap.